The next 18 T cell receptor beta chains were all read from a single sample in a study of cytomegalovirus exposure and HLA in healthy donors. Researchers ran the PCR with 60 Vbeta and 13 Jbeta primers. The method was immunoSEQ multiplex PCR; TCRdb's version includes in-frame clones alone and lacks a portion of them. The table includes about 100,000 clones, 79% detected once. The sample comprised PBMCs. These receptors all stem from a female donor in good health and CMV-seropositive.

The chain joins TRBV7-2 to TRBJ2-1; 10 bases align to TRBD2. The CDR3 has 14 amino acids. V lost 5 bases, J lost 6 bases, and 4 bases stayed unmatched. From germline, CDR1 is SGHTA and CDR2 FQGNSA. CDR3 residues: CASSQGLAPNEQFF. The CDR3 DNA sequence: TGTGCCAGCAGCCAGGGACTAGCGCCCAATGAGCAGTTCTTC.

CDR3 in amino acids: CASSPHDWPYEQYF. CDR3 DNA: TGTGCCAGCAGTCCCCACGACTGGCCCTACGAGCAGTACTTC. The gene calls are TRBV28 and TRBJ2-7; D not resolved. Germline loops: CDR1 MDHEN, CDR2 SYDVKM. V was trimmed by 5 bases and J by 2 bases, leaving 13 bases between them. The length of the CDR3 is 14 residues. Variable domain in full (rest from reference TRBV28 and TRBJ2-7): DVKVTQSSRYLVKRTGEKVFLECVQDMDHENMFWYRQDPGLGLRLIYFSYDVKMKEKGDIPEGYSVSREKKERFSLILESASTNQTSMYLCASSPHDWPYEQYFGPGTRLTVT.

There are a few counts of this clone. The V gene is TRBV6-1, the J gene TRBJ2-7; 10 bases are a match to TRBD1. V gave up 2 bases and J gave up 6 bases; unmatched junction bases: 10. CDR3 size: 16 residues. The V gene's germline CDR1 is MNHNS and CDR2 SASEGT. CDR3 nucleotides: TGTGCCAGCAGTGAATGGTCCTGGGACAGGGGTTCCGAGCAGTACTTC. Amino acids: CASSEWSWDRGSEQYF.

This clone was observed a single time. The chain's CDR3 is CASSLRRTYEQYF. Here the CDR3 DNA reads TGTGCCAGCAGTTTACGGCGGACCTACGAGCAGTACTTC. The chain combines TRBV27 with TRBJ2-7; D uncertain. This CDR3 has 13 residues. Germline V gene sequence: CDR1 MNHEY, CDR2 SMNVEV (reference sequence). V was clipped by 2 bases and J by 2 bases, with 7 bases between them.

The chain links TRBV6-5 to TRBJ2-7; D may be TRBD2 (6 bases). Germline V gives CDR1 MNHEY, CDR2 SVGAGI. The germline V and J ends were trimmed by 6 bases and 7 bases, with 7 bases remaining between them. This CDR3 is 10 amino acids long. The CDR3 sequence is CASREGEQYF. Here the CDR3 DNA reads TGTGCCAGCAGGGAGGGGGAGCAGTACTTC.

The sample holds one count of this clone. The chain combines TRBV5-1 with TRBJ2-2, with 9 positions matching TRBD2. The length of the CDR3 is 16 residues. Germline CDR1 and CDR2: SGHRS and YFSETQ. With V trimmed by 0 bases and J by 7 bases, 7 bases remained unmatched. CDR3 coding DNA: TGCGCCAGCAGCTTGGATGCGGGAGGGCCCGGCGGGGAGCTGTTTTTT. This gives the protein CASSLDAGGPGGELFF.

The gene calls are TRBV30 and TRBJ1-1, with D possibly matching TRBD1 (6 bases). Germline lookup yields CDR1 GTSNPN and CDR2 SVGIG (reference sequence). V lost 3 bases and J 1 base, leaving 15 bases between the germline ends. The length of the CDR3 is 15 residues. The CDR3 coding sequence is TGTGCCTGGAGCTCAAGGGCAGGGGCGAACACTGAAGCTTTCTTT. Amino acids: CAWSSRAGANTEAFF.

The chain is built from TRBV6-1 and TRBJ1-1, with D possibly being TRBD1 (6 bases). The CDR3 sequence is 14 residues long. CDR1 is MNHNS, CDR2 SASEGT, per germline. Deletions cut 2 bases from V and 4 bases from J, with 11 bases between. The CDR3, as DNA: TGTGCCAGCAGTGAATTTACAGGGAGCACTGAAGCTTTCTTT. Protein: CASSEFTGSTEAFF.

In regard to this clone: A read error may account for a junction end that differs from germline. The rearrangement joins TRBV5-4 to TRBJ1-5; D not resolved. Germline V gene lookup returns CDR1 SGHNT and CDR2 YYREEE (reference sequence). The CDR3 length is 14 residues. In DNA, the CDR3 is TGTGCCAGCAGCTCGGCGGGGAGCAATCAGTCCCAGCATTTT. Protein sequence: CASSSAGSNQSQHF.

The V gene is TRBV6-4, the J gene TRBJ2-1; TRBD2 matches 9 bases. CDR1 and CDR2 (germline): MRHNA, SNTAGT. After removal of 5 bases from V and 7 bases from J, the junction contained 3 bases not matched to a gene. The CDR3 consists of 13 residues. DNA for the CDR3: TGTGCCAGCAGTACGGGACTAGCTAATGAGCAGTTCTTC. As protein: CASSTGLANEQFF.

The chain carries TRBV6-1 and TRBJ1-3; D gene unclear. Germline CDR1 reads MNHNS; CDR2 reads SASEGT. The CDR3 spans 14 residues. V lost 3 bases to trimming and J lost 0 bases, with 6 bases between them. The CDR3 here is CASSDGISGNTIYF. As DNA, the CDR3 is TGTGCCAGCAGTGACGGGATCTCTGGAAACACCATATATTTT.

The V gene is TRBV5-1, the J gene TRBJ2-7, with unresolved D. Germline values: CDR1 SGHRS, CDR2 YFSETQ. This CDR3 region has 17 residues. V was clipped by 0 bases and J by 0 bases, with 16 bases between them. The CDR3 sequence is CASSLAKSGYTSYEQYF. Written as DNA, the CDR3 is TGCGCCAGCAGCTTGGCCAAGTCCGGGTACACCTCCTACGAGCAGTACTTC.

This clone was seen more than once but under ten times. The V gene is TRBV6-4, the J gene TRBJ2-1; D remains ambiguous. The V gene's germline CDR1 is MRHNA and CDR2 SNTAGT. Trimming took 4 bases from V and 4 from J, leaving 17 bases between them. This CDR3 region has 16 residues. CDR3 nucleotide sequence: TGTGCCAGCAGTGTCCTTCTCCCCGCGGTATACAATGAGCAGTTCTTC. This codes for CASSVLLPAVYNEQFF.

The sample holds one count of this clone. The V gene is TRBV9, the J gene TRBJ2-1, with 12 positions matching TRBD2. The CDR3 length is 17 residues. The J segment lost 0 bases and the V segment lost 3 bases, leaving 4 bases of the junction unmatched. Germline CDR1 is SGDLS and CDR2 is YYNGEE. The CDR3: CASSAGTSGSSYNEQFF. The CDR3 nucleotides are TGTGCCAGCAGCGCGGGGACTAGCGGGTCCTCCTACAATGAGCAGTTCTTC.

This chain joins TRBV11-2 and TRBJ1-1; D ambiguous. Trimming took off 3 bases at V and 5 bases at J, with 16 bases between the two ends. CDR1 SGHAT and CDR2 FQNNGV come from the germline V gene. The CDR3 length is 15 residues. CDR3 region: CASSFDKAERTEAFF. CDR3 nucleotides: TGTGCCAGCAGCTTTGACAAGGCCGAGAGAACTGAAGCTTTCTTT.

This clone was picked up one time. J is TRBJ2-2 and V is TRBV29-1, with 7 bases lining up with TRBD2. Unmatched junction bases numbered 5, after V lost 1 base and J lost 6 bases. The CDR3 spans 14 residues. Germline V gene lookup returns CDR1 SQVTM and CDR2 ANQGSEA. The DNA for the CDR3 is TGCAGCGTTGAAGCGTCGGGGAGGGCCGGGGAGCTGTTTTTT. Amino acid sequence: CSVEASGRAGELFF.

As to this clone: No DNA is shown, since the ends of the CDR3 on it are uncertain; the CDR3 is the one TCRdb lists. The genes are TRBV14 and TRBJ2-7; the table's D call, TRBD1, has no DNA check behind it. The CDR3 length equals 13 residues, ends included. Germline-derived CDR1 and CDR2 are SGHDN and FVKESK. The CDR3 reads CASSVGVGSTSIF.

This clone was found a few times. J is TRBJ1-1 and V is TRBV5-5; D not resolved. The germline V gene encodes CDR1 SGHKS and CDR2 YYEKEE (reference sequence). Deletions cut 8 bases from V and 6 bases from J, with 20 bases between. The CDR3 consists of 14 residues. The CDR3 loop is CARSPLNRSAEAFF. The CDR3 DNA sequence: TGTGCCAGAAGCCCCCTTAACCGATCGGCTGAAGCTTTCTTT.